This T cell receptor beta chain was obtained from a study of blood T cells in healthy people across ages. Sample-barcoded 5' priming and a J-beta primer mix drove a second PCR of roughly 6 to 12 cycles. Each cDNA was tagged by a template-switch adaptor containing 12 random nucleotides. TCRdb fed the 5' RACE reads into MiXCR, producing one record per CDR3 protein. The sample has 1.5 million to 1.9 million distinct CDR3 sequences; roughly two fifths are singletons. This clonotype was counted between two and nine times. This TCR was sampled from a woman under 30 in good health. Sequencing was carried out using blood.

This CDR3 is CASSSRQGVEDTQYF. The CDR3 region has the DNA TGTGCCAGCAGCTCCCGACAGGGTGTGGAAGATACGCAGTATTTT. V and J are TRBV11-2 and TRBJ2-3, with TRBD1 identical over 7 bases. Losses at the gene ends were 4 bases for V and 5 bases for J; bases not matched to a gene: 9. The germline V gene encodes CDR1 SGHAT and CDR2 FQNNGV. There are 15 residues in the CDR3.